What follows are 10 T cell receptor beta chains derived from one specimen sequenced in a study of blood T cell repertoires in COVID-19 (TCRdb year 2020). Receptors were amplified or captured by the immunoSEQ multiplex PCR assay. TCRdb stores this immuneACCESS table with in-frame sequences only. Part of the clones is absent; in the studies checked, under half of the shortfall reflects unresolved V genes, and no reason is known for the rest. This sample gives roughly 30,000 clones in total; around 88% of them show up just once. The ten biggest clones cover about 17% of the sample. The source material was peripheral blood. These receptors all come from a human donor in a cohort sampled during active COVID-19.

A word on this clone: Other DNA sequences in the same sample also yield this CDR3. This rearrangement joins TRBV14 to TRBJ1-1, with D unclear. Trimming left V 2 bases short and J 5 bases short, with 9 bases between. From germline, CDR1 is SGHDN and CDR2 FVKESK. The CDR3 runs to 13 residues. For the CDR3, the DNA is TGTGCCAGCAGCCAATCTACCCGGACTGAAGCTTTCTTT. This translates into CASSQSTRTEAFF.

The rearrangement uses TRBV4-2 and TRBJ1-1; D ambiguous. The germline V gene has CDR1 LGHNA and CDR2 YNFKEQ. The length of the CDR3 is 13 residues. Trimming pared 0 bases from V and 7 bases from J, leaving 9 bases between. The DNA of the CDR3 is TGTGCCAGCAGCCAAGAGGGAGCCCGTGAAGCTTTCTTT. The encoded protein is CASSQEGAREAFF.

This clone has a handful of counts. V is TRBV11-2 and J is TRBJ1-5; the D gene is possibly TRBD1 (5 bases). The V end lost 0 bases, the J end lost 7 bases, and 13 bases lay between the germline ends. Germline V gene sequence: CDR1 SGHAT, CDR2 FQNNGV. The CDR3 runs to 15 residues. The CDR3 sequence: CASSLDWSGRQPQHF. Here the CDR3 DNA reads TGTGCCAGCAGCTTAGATTGGTCAGGGCGGCAGCCCCAGCATTTT.

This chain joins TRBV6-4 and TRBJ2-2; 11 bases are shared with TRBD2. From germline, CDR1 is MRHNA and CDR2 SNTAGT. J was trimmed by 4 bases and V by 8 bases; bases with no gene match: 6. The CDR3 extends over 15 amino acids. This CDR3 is CASRGLAEVTGELFF. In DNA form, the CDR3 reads TGTGCCAGCCGGGGACTAGCGGAGGTCACCGGGGAGCTGTTTTTT.

DNA of the CDR3: TGTGCCAGCAGCTCACGGGACAGCCTGTACCCTCAAGCTTTCTTT. As protein: CASSSRDSLYPQAFF. The rearrangement uses TRBV13 and TRBJ1-1; TRBD1 matches at 7 bases. This CDR3 has 15 residues. The J segment lost 9 bases and the V segment lost 4 bases, leaving 14 bases of the junction unmatched. Germline V gene data show CDR1 as PRHDT and CDR2 as FYEKMQ (reference sequence).

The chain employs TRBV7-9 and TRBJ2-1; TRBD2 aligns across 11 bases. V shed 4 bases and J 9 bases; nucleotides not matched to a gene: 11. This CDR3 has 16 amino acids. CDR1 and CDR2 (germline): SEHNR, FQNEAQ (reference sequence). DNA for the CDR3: TGTGCCAGCAGCTCTCTCCTAGCGGGGGGCGAAGGTGAGCAGTTCTTC. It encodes CASSSLLAGGEGEQFF.

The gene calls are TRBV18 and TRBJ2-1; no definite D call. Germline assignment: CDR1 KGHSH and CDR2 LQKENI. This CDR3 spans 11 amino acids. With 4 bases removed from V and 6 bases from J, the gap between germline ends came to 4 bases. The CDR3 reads CASSQSNEQFF. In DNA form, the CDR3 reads TGTGCCAGCTCACAGAGCAATGAGCAGTTCTTC.

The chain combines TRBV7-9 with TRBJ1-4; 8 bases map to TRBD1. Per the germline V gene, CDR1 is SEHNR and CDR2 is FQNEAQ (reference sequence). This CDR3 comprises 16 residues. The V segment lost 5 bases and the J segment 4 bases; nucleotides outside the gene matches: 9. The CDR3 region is CASSQSRGQVNEKLFF. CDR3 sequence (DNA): TGTGCCAGCAGCCAATCCAGGGGGCAGGTTAATGAAAAACTGTTTTTT.

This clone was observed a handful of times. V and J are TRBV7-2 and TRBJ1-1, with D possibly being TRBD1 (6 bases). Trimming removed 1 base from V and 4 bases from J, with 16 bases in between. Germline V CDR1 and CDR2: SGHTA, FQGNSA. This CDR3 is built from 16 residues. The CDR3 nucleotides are TGTGCCAGCAGCTTAGTTGGCCCGGGAGGGGGCACTGAAGCTTTCTTT. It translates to CASSLVGPGGGTEAFF.

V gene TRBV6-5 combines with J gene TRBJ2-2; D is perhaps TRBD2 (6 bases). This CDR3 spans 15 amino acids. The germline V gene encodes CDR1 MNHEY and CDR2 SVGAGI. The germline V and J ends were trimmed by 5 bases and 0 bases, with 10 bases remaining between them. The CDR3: CASSRSGTNTGELFF. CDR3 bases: TGTGCCAGCAGTCGTAGCGGCACGAACACCGGGGAGCTGTTTTTT.